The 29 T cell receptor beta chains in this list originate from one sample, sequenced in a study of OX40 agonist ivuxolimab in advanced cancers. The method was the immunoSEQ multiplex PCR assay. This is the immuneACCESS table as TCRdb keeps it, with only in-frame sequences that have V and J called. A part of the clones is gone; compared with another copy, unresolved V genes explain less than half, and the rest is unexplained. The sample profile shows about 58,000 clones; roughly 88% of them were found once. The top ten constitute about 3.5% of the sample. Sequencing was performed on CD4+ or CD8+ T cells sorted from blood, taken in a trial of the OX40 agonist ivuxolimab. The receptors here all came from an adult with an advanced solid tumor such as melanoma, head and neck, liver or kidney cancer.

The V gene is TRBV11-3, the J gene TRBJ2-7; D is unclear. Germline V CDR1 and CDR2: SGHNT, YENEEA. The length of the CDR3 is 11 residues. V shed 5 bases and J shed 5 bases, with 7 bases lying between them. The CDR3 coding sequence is TGTGCCAGCAGCAACTCAGACGAGCAGTACTTC. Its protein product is CASSNSDEQYF.

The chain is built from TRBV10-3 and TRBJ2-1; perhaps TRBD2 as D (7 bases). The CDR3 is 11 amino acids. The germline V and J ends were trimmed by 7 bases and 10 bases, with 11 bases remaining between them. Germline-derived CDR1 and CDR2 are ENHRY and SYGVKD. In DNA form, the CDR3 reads TGTGCCATCAAGGGGGAGGGGGAGCAGTTCTTC. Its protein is CAIKGEGEQFF.

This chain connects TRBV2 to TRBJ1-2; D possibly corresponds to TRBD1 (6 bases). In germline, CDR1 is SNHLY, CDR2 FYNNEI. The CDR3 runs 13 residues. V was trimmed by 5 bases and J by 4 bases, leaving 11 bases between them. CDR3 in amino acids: CASSRDIAYGYTF. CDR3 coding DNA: TGTGCCAGCAGTCGGGACATCGCCTATGGCTACACCTTC.

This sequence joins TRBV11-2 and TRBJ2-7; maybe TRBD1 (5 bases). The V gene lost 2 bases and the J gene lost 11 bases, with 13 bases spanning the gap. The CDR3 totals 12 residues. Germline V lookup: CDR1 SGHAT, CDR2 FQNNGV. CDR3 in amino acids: CASSLSLTAEYF. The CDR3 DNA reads TGTGCCAGCAGCTTATCATTGACAGCAGAGTACTTC. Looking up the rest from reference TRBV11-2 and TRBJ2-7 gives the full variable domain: EAGVAQSPRYKIIEKRQSVAFWCNPISGHATLYWYQQILGQGPKLLIQFQNNGVVDDSQLPKDRFSAERLKGVDSTLKIQPAKLEDSAVYLCASSLSLTAEYFGPGTRLTVT.

The chain's CDR3 is CASRVTVSNQPQHF. As DNA, the CDR3 is TGTGCCAGTAGGGTGACCGTGAGCAATCAGCCCCAGCATTTT. The chain uses TRBV19 and TRBJ1-5; D remains ambiguous. Germline CDR1 LNHDA, CDR2 SQIVND (reference sequence). V was trimmed by 6 bases and J by 1 base, leaving 10 bases between them. This CDR3 has 14 amino acids.

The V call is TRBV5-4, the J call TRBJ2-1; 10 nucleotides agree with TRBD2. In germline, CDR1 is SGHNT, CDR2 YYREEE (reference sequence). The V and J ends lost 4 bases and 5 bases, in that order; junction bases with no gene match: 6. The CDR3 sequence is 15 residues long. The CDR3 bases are TGTGCCAGCAGCACAGTCAGCGGGAGGGACAATGAGCAGTTCTTC. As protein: CASSTVSGRDNEQFF.

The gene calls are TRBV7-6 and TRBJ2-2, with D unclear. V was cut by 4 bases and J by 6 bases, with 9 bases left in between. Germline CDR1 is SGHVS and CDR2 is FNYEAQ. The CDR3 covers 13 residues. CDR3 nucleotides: TGTGCCAGCAGCTGGTCCGAGGCCGGGGAGCTGTTTTTT. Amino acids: CASSWSEAGELFF.

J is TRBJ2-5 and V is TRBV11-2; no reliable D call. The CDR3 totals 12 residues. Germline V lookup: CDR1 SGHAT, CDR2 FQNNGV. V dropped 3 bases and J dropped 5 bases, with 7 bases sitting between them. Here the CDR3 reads CASSLIRETQYF. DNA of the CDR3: TGTGCCAGCAGCTTGATCCGGGAGACCCAGTACTTC.

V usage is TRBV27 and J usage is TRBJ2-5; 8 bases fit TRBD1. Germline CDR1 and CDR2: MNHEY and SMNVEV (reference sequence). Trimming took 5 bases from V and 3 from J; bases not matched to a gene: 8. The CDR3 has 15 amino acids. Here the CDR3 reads CASSLFPGGEETQYF. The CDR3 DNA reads TGTGCCAGCAGTCTCTTTCCAGGGGGCGAAGAGACCCAGTACTTC.

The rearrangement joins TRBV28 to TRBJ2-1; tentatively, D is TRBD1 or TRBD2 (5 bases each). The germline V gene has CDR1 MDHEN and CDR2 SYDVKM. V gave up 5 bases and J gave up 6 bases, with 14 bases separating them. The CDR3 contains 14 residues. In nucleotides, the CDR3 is TGTGCCAGCAGTCGGGACCTCTGGGCCAATGAGCAGTTCTTC. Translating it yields CASSRDLWANEQFF.

CDR3: CASAIQGNVAGELFF. The CDR3 DNA sequence: TGTGCCAGCGCCATACAGGGGAATGTGGCCGGGGAGCTGTTTTTT. The chain is built from TRBV19 and TRBJ2-2, with 7 bases fitting TRBD1. V lost 9 bases, J lost 6 bases, and 13 bases stayed unmatched. There are 15 residues in the CDR3. Germline CDR1 LNHDA, CDR2 SQIVND (reference sequence).

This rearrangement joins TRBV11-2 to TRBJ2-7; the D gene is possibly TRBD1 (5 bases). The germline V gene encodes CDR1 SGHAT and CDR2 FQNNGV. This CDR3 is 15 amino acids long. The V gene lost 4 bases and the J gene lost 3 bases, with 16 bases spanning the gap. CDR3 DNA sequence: TGTGCCAGCAGCTATCTGCCACAGGTCGACTACGAGCAGTACTTC. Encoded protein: CASSYLPQVDYEQYF.

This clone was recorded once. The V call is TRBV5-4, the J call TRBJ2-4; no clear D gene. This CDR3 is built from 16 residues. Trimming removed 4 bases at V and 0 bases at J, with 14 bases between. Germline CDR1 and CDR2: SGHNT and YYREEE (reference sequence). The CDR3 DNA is TGTGCCAGCAGCATAACGGAAACCTTAGCCAAAAACATTCAGTACTTC. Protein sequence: CASSITETLAKNIQYF.

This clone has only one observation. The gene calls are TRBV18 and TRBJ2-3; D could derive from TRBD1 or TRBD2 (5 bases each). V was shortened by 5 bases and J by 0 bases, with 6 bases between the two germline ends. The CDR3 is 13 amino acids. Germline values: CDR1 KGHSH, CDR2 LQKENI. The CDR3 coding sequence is TGTGCCAGCTCAAGGGACAGCACAGATACGCAGTATTTT. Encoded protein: CASSRDSTDTQYF.

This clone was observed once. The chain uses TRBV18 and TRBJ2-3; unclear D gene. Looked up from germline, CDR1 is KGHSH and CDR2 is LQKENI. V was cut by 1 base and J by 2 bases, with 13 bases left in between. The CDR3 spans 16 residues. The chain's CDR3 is CASSPQEQSNTDTQYF. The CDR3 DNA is TGTGCCAGCTCACCACAGGAGCAGTCTAACACAGATACGCAGTATTTT.

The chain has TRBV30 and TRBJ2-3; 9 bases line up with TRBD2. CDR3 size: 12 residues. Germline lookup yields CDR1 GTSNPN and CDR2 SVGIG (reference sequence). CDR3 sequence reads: CARSGRTDTQYF. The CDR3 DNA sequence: TGTGCTCGTAGCGGGAGAACAGATACGCAGTATTTT.

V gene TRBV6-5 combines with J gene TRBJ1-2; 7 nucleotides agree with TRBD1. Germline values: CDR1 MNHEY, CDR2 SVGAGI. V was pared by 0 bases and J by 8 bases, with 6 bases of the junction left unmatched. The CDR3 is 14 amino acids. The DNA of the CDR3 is TGTGCCAGCAGTTACTCGACAGGGATCGGCGGCTACACCTTC. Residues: CASSYSTGIGGYTF.

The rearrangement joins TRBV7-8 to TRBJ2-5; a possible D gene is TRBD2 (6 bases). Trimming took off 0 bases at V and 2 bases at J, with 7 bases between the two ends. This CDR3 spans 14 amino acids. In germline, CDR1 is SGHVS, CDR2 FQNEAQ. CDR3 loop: CASSLAGTQETQYF. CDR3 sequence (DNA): TGTGCCAGCAGCTTAGCGGGGACTCAAGAGACCCAGTACTTC.

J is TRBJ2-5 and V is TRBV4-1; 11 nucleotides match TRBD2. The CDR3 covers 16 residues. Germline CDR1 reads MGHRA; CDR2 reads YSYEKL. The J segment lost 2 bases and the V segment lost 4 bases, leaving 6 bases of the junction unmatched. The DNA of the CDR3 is TGCGCCAGCAGCCGTGGGACTAGCGGAGATCAAGAGACCCAGTACTTC. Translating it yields CASSRGTSGDQETQYF.

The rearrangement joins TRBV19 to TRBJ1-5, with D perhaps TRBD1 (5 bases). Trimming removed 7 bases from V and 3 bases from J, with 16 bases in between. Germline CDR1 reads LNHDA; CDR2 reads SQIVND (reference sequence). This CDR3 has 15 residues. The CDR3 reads CASTQGLEINQPQHF. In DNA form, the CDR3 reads TGTGCCAGTACTCAGGGACTGGAAATCAATCAGCCCCAGCATTTT.

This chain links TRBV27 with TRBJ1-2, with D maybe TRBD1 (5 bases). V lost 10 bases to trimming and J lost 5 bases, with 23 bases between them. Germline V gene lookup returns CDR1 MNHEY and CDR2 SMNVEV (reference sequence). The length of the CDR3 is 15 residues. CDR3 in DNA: TGTGCCACCATGGGGGTTGGGGGGGGGAGGTATGGCTACACCTTC. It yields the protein CATMGVGGGRYGYTF.

CDR3 coding DNA: TGTGCCAGCAGCTTGTTAACGCCGGACTATGGCTACACCTTC. This encodes CASSLLTPDYGYTF. The V call is TRBV5-4, the J call TRBJ1-2; D uncertain. The CDR3 totals 14 residues. Trimming took 1 base from V and 3 from J, leaving 10 bases between them. CDR1 and CDR2 (germline): SGHNT, YYREEE (reference sequence). Looking up the rest from reference TRBV5-4 and TRBJ1-2 gives the full variable domain: ETGVTQSPTHLIKTRGQQVTLRCSSQSGHNTVSWYQQALGQGPQFIFQYYREEENGRGNFPPRFSGLQFPNYSSELNVNALELDDSALYLCASSLLTPDYGYTFGSGTRLTVV.

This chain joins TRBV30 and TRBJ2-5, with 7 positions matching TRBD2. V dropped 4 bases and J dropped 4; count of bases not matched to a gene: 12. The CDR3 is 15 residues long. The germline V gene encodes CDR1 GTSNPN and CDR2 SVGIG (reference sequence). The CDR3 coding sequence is TGTGCCTGGACCCCACTACCGGGGAGGGGAGAGACCCAGTACTTC. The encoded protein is CAWTPLPGRGETQYF.

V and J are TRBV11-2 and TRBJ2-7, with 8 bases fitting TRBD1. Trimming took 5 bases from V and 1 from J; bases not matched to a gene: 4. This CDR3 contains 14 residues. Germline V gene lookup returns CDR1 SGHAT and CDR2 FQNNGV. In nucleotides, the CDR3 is TGTGCCAGCAGCCGAGGGACAGGTTCCTACGAGCAGTACTTC. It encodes CASSRGTGSYEQYF.

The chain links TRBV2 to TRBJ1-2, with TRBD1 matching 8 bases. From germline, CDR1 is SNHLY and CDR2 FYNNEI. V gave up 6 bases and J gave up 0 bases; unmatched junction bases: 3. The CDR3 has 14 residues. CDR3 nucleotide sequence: TGTGCCAGCAGAACAGGGGGAGCTAACTATGGCTACACCTTC. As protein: CASRTGGANYGYTF.

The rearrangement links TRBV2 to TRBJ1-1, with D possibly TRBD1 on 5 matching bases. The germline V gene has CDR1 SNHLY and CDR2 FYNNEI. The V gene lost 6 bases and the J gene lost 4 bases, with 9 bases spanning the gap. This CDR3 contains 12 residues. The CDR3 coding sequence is TGTGCCAGCAGCTCTCAGGGCACTGAAGCTTTCTTT. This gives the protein CASSSQGTEAFF.

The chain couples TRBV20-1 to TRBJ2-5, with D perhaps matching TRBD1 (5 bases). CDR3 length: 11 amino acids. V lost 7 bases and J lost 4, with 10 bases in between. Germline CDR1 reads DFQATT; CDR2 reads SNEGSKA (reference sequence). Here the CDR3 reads CSVPGLETQYF. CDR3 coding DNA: TGCAGTGTTCCAGGGTTAGAGACCCAGTACTTC.

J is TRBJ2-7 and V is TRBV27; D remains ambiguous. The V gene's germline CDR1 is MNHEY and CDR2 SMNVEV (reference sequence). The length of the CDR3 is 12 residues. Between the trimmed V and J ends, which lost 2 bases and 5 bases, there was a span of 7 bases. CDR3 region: CASSLTLDEQYF. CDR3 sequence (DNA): TGTGCCAGCAGTTTAACCCTCGACGAGCAGTACTTC.

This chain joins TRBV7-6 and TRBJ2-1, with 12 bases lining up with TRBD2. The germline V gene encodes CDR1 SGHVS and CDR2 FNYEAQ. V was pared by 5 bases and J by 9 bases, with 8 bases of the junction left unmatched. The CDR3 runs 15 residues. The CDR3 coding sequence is TGTGCCAGCAGCACTCGACTAGCGGGAGTAGGTGAGCAGTTCTTC. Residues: CASSTRLAGVGEQFF. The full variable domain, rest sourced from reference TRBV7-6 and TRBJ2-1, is GAGVSQSPRYKVTKRGQDVALRCDPISGHVSLYWYRQALGQGPEFLTYFNYEAQQDKSGLPNDRFSAERPEGSISTLTIQRTEQRDSAMYRCASSTRLAGVGEQFFGPGTRLTVL.